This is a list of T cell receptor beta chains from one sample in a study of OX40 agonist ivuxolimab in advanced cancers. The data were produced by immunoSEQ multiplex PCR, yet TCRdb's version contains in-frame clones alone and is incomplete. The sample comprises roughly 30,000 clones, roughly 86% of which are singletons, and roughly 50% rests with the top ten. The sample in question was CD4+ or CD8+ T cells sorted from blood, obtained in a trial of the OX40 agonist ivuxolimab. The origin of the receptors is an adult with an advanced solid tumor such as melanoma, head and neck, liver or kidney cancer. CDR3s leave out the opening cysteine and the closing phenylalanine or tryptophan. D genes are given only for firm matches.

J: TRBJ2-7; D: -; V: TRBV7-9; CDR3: ASSLGTGEQY
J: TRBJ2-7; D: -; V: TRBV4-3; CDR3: ASSQERGTYEQY
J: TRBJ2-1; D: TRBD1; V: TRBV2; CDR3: AIGGGMTPLVSYNEQF
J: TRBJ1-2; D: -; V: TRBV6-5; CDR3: ATSIGVNYGYT
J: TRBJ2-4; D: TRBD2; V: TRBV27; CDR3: ASSAMGAGGPAKNIQY
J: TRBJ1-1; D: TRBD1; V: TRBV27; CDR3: ASSSTDRGSKKEAF
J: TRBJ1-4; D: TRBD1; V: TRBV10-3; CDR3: AISALQGADEKLF
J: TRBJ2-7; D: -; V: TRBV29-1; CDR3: SVVGDTLYEQY
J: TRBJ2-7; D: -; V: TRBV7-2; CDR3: ASSFGGGISYEQY
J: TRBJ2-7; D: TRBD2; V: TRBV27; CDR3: ASSLSGGGGYEQY
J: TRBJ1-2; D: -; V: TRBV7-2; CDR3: ASSLGWQIYGYT
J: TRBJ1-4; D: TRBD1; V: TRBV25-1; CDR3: ATPGTGASNEKLF
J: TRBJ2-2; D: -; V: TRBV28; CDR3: ASSQRRFDRKNTGELF
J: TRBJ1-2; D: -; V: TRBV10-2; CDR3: ASSESSPGQNYGYT
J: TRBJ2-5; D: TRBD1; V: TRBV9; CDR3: ASSLTGTGGFNQETQY
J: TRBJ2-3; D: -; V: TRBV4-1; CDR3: ASTLSLEAQKY
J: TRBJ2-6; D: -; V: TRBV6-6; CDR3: ASSFTVAGANVLT
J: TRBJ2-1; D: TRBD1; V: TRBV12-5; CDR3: ASGLPGTGNEQF
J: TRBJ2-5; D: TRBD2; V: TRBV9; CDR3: ASSDPGLAEETQY
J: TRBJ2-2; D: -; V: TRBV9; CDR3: ASSGRDIDPGELF
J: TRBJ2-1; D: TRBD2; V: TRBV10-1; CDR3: ASSGAGVYEQF
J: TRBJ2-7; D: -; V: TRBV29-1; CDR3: SVGGTGLVNEQY
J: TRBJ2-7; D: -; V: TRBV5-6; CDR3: ASSLGGYEQY
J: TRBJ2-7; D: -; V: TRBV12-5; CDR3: ASGLGIQGFQYEQY
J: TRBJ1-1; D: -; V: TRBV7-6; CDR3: ASSRGKGTEAF
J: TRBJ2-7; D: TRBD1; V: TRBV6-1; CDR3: AGTGGISYEQY
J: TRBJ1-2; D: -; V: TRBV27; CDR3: ASGNRAGYT
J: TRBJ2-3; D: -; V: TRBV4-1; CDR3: ASSQAGSGWTDTQY
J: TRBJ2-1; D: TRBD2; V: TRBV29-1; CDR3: SAGLAGNEQF
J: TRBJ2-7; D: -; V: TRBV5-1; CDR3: ASRQAYEQY
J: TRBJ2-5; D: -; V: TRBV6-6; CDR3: ASSYHGRGLQETQY
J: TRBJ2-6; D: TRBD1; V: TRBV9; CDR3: ASSVTGASGANVLT
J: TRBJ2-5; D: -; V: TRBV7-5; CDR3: ARSLEMSVETQY
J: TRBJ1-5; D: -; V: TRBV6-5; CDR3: ASSYSAGVNQPQH
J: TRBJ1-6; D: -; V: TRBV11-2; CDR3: ASSLGLGAGIH
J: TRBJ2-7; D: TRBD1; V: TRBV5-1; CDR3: ASSWGQFYEQY
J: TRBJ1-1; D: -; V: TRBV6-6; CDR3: ASSYSGWGNTEAF
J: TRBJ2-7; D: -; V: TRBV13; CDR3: ASSLQRAGAYEQY
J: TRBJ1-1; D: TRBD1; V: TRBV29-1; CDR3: SVDQGAYTEAF